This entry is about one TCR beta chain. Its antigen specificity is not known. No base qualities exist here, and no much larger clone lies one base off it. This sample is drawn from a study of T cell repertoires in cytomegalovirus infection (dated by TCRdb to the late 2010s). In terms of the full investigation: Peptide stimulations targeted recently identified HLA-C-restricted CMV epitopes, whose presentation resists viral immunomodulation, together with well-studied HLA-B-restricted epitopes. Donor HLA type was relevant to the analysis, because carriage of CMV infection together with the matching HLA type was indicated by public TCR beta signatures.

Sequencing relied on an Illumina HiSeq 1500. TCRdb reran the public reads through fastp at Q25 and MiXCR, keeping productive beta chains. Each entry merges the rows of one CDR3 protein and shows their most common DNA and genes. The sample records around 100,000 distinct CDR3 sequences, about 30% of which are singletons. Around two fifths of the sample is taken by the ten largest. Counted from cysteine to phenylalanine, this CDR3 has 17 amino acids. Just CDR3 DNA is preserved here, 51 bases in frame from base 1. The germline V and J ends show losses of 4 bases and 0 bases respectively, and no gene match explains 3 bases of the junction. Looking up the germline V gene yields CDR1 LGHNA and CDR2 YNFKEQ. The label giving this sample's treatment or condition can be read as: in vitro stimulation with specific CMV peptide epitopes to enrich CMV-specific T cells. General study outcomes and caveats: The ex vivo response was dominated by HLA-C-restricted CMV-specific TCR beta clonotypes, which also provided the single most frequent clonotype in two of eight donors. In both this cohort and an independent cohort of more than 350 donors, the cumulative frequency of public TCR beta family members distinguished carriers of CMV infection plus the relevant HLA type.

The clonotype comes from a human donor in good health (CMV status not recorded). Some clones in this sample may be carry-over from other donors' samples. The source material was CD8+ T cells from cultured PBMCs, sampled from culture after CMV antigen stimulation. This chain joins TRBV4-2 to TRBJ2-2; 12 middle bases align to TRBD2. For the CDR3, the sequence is CASSPGLAGSNTGELFF. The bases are TGTGCCAGCAGCCCCGGACTAGCGGGGTCGAACACCGGGGAGCTGTTTTTT.